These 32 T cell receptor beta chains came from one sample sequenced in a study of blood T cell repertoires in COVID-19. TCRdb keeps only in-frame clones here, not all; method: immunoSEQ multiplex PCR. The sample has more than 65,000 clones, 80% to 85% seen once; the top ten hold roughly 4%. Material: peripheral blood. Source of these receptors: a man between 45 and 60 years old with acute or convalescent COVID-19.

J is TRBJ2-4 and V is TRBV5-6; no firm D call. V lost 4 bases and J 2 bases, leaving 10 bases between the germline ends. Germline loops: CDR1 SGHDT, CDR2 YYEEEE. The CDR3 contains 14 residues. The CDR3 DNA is TGTGCCAGCAGCCCCACGAGTACCAAAAACATTCAGTACTTC. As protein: CASSPTSTKNIQYF. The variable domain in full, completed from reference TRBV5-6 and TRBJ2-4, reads DAGVTQSPTHLIKTRGQQVTLRCSPKSGHDTVSWYQQALGQGPQFIFQYYEEEERQRGNFPDRFSGHQFPNYSSELNVNALLLGDSALYLCASSPTSTKNIQYFGAGTRLSVL.

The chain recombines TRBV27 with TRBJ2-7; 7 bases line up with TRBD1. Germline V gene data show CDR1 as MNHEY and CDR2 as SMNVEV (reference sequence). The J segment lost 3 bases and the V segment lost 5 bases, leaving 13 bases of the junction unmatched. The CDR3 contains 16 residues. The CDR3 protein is CASSPIVWDSNYEQYF. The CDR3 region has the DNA TGTGCCAGCAGTCCTATTGTTTGGGACAGCAACTACGAGCAGTACTTC.

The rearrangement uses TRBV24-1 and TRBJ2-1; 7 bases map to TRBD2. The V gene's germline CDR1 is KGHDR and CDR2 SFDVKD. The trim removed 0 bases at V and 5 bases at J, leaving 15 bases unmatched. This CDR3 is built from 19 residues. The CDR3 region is CATSDLGVGGSTWNNEQFF. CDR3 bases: TGTGCCACCAGTGATTTGGGAGTGGGCGGGAGTACCTGGAACAATGAGCAGTTCTTC.

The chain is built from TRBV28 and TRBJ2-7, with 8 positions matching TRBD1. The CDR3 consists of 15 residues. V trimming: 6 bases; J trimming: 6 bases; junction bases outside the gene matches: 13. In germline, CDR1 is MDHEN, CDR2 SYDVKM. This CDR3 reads CASRSAGQEDGEQYF. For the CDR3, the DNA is TGTGCCAGCAGGTCGGCGGGACAGGAGGACGGCGAGCAGTACTTC.

The CDR3 loop is CASTQTGEETEAFF. The CDR3, as DNA: TGTGCCAGCACCCAGACAGGGGAGGAAACTGAAGCTTTCTTT. V usage is TRBV3-1 (or the pseudogene TRBV3-2) and J usage is TRBJ1-1, with TRBD1 identical over 8 bases. The ends lost 7 bases at V and 5 bases at J; junction bases unmatched: 9. The CDR3 is 14 residues long. The germline V gene has CDR1 LGHDT and CDR2 YNNKEL (reference sequence).

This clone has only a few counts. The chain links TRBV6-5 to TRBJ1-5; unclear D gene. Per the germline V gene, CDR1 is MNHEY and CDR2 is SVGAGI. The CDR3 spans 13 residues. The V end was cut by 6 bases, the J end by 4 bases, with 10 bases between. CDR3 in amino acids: CASSRGRNQPQHF. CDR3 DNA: TGTGCCAGCAGCCGAGGGAGAAATCAGCCCCAGCATTTT.

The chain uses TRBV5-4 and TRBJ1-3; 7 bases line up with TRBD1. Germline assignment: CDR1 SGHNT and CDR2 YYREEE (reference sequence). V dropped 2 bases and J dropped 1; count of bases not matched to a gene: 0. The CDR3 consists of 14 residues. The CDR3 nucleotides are TGTGCCAGCAGCTTACAGGGGTCTGGAAACACCATATATTTT. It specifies CASSLQGSGNTIYF.

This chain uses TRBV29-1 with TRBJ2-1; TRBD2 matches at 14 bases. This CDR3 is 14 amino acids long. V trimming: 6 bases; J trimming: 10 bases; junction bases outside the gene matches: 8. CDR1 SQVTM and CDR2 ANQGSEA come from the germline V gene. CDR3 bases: TGCAGCGTCTATCCGGGACTAGCGGGAGACGAGCAGTTCTTC. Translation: CSVYPGLAGDEQFF.

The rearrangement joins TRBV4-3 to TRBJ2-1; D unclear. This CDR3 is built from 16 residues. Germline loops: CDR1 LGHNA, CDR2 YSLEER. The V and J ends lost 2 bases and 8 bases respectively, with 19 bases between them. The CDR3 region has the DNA TGCGCCAGCAGCCAACGACTCCTGCACGATACCTATGAGCAGTTCTTC. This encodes CASSQRLLHDTYEQFF.

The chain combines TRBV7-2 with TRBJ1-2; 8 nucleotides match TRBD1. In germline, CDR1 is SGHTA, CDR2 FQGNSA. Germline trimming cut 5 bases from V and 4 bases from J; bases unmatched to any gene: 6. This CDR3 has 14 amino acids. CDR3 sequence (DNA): TGTGCCAGCAGCGTGGGACAGGAGAGCTATGGCTACACCTTC. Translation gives CASSVGQESYGYTF.

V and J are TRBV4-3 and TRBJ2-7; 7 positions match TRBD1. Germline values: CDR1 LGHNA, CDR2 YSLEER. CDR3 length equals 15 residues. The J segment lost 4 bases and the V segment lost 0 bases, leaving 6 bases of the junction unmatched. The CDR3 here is CASSQEPLDRYEQYF. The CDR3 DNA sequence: TGCGCCAGCAGCCAAGAACCTCTGGACAGGTACGAGCAGTACTTC.

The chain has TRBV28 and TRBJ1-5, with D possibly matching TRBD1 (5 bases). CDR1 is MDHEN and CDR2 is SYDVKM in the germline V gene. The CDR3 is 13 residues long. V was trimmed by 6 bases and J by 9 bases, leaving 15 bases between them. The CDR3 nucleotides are TGTGCCAGCAGACAAAAGACAGTCCCGCCCCAGCATTTT. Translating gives CASRQKTVPPQHF.

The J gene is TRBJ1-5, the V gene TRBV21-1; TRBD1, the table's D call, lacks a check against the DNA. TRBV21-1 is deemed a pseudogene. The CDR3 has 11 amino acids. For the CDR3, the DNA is TGTGCCAGTAGAGGACAGCCGCCCCAGCATTTT. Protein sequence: CASRGQPPQHF.

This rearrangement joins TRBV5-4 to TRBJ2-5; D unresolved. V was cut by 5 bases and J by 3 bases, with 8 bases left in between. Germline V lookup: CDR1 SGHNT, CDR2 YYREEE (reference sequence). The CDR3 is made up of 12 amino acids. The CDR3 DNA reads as TGTGCCAGCAGTTACATGGAAGAGACCCAGTACTTC. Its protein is CASSYMEETQYF. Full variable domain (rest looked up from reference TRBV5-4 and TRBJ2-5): ETGVTQSPTHLIKTRGQQVTLRCSSQSGHNTVSWYQQALGQGPQFIFQYYREEENGRGNFPPRFSGLQFPNYSSELNVNALELDDSALYLCASSYMEETQYFGPGTRLLVL.

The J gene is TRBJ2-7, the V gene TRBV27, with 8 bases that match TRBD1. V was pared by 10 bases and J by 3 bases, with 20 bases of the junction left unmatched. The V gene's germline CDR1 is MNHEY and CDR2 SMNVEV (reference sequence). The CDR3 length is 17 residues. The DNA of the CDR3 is TGTGCCACCCGTAACCCCCTTCCCAGGACAGGGTTCTACGAGCAGTACTTC. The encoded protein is CATRNPLPRTGFYEQYF.

The CDR3 spells CASSPTGDSNQPQHF. The CDR3 DNA sequence: TGCGCCAGCAGCCCGACAGGGGATAGCAATCAGCCCCAGCATTTT. V gene TRBV4-1 combines with J gene TRBJ1-5; 8 nucleotides match TRBD1. Losses at the gene ends were 4 bases for V and 0 bases for J; bases not matched to a gene: 2. This CDR3 comprises 15 residues. Germline loops: CDR1 MGHRA, CDR2 YSYEKL.

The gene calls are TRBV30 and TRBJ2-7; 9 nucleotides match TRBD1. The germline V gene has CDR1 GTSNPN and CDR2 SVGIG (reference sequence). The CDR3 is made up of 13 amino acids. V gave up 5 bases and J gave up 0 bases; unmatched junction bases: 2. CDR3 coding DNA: TGTGCCTGGGGGACAGGGAGCTCCTACGAGCAGTACTTC. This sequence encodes CAWGTGSSYEQYF.

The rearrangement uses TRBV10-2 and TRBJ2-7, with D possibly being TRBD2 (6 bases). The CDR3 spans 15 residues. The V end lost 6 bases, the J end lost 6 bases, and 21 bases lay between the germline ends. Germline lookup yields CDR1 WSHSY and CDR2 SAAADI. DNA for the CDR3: TGCGCCAGCAGCCCCTTAGCGGTCACGGGTACCGAGCAGTACTTC. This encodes CASSPLAVTGTEQYF.

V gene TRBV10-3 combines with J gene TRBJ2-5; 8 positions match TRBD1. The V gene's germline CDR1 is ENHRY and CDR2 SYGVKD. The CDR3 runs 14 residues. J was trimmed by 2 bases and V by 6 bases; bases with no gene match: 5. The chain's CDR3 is CAIRNRQGQETQYF. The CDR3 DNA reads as TGTGCCATCAGAAATCGACAGGGGCAAGAGACCCAGTACTTC.

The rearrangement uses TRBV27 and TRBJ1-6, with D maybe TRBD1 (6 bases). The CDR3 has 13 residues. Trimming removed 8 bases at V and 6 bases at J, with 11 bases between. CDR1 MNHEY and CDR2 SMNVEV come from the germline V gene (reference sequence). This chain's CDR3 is CASGTSPNSPLHF. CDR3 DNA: TGTGCCAGCGGGACATCCCCTAATTCACCCCTCCACTTT.

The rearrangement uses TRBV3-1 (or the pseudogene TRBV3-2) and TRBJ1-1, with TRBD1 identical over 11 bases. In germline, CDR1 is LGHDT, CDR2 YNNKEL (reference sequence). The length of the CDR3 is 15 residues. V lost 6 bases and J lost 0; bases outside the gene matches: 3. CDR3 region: CASRRTGGMNTEAFF. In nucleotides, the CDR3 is TGTGCCAGCAGAAGGACAGGGGGCATGAACACTGAAGCTTTCTTT.

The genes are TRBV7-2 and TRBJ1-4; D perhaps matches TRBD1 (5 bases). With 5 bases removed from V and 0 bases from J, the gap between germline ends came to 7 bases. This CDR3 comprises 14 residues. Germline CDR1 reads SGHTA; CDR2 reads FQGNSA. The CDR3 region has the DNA TGTGCCAGCAGCGCCAGGGCAACTAATGAAAAACTGTTTTTT. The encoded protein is CASSARATNEKLFF.

This CDR3 is CASWSGQGAFF. The CDR3 nucleotides read TGCGCCAGCTGGTCGGGACAGGGGGCCTTCTTT. The gene calls are TRBV5-1 and TRBJ1-1; 12 bases are a match to TRBD1. Germline lookup yields CDR1 SGHRS and CDR2 YFSETQ. The CDR3 is 11 residues long. Unmatched junction bases numbered 6, after V lost 7 bases and J lost 14 bases.

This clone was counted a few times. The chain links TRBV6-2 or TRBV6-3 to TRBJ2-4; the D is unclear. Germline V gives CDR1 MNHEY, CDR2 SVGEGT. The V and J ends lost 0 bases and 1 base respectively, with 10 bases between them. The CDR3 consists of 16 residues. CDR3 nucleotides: TGTGCCAGCAGTTACTCGATTTTGAGGGCCAAAAACATTCAGTACTTC. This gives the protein CASSYSILRAKNIQYF.

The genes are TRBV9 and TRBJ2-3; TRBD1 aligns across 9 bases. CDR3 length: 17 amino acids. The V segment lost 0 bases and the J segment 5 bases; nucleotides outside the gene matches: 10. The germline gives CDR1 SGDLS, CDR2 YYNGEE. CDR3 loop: CASSVAGGQGGLDTQYF. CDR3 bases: TGTGCCAGCAGCGTAGCAGGGGGACAGGGAGGGCTAGATACGCAGTATTTT.

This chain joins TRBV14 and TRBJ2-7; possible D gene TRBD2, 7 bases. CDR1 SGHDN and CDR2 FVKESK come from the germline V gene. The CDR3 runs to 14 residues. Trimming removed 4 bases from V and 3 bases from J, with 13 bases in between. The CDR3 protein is CASSPPGGSYEQYF. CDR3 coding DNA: TGTGCCAGCAGCCCCCCGGGGGGCAGCTACGAGCAGTACTTC.

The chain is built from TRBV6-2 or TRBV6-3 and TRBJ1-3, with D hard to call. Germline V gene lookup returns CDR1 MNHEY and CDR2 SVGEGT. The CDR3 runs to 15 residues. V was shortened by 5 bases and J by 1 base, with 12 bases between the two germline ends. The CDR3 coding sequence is TGTGCCAGCAGTCCATCAGGAGGTTCTGGAAACACCATATATTTT. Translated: CASSPSGGSGNTIYF.

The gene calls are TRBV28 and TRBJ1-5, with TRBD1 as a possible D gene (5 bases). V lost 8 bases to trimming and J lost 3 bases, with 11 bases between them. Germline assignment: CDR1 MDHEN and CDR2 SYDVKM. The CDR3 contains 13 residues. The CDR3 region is CASARTPNQPQHF. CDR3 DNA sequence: TGTGCCAGCGCACGGACACCCAATCAGCCCCAGCATTTT.

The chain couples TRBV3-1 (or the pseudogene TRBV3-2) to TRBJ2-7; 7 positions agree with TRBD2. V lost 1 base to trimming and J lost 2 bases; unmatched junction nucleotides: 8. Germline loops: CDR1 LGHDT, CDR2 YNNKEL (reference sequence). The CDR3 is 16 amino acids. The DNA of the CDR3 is TGTGCCAGCAGCCAAGGGTACGGGAGGTCCCCCTACGAGCAGTACTTC. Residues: CASSQGYGRSPYEQYF.

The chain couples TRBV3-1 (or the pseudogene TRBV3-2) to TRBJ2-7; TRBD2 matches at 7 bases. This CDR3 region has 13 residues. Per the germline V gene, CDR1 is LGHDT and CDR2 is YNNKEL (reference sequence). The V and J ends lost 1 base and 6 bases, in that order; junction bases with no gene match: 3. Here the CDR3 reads CASSQVGEGEQYF. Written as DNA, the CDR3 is TGTGCCAGCAGCCAAGTCGGGGAGGGCGAGCAGTACTTC.

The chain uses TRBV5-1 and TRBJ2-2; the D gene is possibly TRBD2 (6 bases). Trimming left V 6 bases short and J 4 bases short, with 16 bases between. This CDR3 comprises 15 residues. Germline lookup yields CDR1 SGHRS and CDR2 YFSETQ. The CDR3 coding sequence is TGCGCCAGCACCGAGGCCGGGACTGCCACCGGGGAGCTGTTTTTT. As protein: CASTEAGTATGELFF.

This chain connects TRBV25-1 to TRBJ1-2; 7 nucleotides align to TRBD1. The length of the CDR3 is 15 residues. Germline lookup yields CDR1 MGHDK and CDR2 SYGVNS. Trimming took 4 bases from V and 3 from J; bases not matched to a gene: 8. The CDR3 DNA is TGTGCCAGCAGTGTCCGGGAAGGGGGCTACTATGGCTACACCTTC. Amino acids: CASSVREGGYYGYTF.